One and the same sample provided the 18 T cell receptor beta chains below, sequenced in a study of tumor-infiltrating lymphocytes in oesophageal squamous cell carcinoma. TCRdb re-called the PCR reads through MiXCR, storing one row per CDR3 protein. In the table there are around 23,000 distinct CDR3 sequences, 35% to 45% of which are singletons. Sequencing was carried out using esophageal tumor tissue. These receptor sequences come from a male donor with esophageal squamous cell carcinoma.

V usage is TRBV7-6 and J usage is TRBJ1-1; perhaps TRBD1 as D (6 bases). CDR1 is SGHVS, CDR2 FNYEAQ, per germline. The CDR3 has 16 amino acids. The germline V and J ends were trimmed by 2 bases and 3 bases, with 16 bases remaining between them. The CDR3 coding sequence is TGTGCCAGCAGCTTAAGGCAGGGGAGATTGGACACTGAAGCTTTCTTT. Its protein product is CASSLRQGRLDTEAFF.

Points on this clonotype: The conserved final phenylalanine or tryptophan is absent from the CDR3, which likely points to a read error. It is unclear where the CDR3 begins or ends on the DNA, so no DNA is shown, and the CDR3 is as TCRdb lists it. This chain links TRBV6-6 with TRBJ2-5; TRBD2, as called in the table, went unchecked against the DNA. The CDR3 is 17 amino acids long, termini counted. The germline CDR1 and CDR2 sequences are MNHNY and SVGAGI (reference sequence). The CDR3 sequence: CASSQPGLAGLEQYFGS.

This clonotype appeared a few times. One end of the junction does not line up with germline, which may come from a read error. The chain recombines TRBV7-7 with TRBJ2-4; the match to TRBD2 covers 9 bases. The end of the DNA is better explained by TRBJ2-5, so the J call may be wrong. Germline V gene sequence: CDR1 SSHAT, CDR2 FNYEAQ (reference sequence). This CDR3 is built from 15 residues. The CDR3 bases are TGTGCTAGCAGCCCCACTCTCGCGGGAGGGGAGACCCAGTACTTC. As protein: CASSPTLAGGETQYF.

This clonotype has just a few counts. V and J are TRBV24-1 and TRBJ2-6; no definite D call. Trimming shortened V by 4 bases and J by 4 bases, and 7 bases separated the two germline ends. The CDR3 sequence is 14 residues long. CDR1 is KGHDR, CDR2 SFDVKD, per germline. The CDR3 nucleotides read TGTGCCACCAGTGACCCGTCCGGGGCCAACGTCCTGACTTTC. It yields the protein CATSDPSGANVLTF.

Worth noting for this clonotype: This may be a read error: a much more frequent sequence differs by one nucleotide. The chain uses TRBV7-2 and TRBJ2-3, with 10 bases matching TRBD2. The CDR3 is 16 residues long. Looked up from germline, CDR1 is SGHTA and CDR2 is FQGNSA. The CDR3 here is CASSLGRTSGYNERFF. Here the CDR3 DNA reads TGTGCCAGCAGCTTAGGCAGGACTAGCGGATACAATGAGCGGTTCTTC.

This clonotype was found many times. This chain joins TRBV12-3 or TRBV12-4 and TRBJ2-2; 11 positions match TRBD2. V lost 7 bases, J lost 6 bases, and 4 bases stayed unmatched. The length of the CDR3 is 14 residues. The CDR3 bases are TGTGCCAGCAAACTAGCGGGAGTATCCGGGGAGCTGTTTTTT. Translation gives CASKLAGVSGELFF.

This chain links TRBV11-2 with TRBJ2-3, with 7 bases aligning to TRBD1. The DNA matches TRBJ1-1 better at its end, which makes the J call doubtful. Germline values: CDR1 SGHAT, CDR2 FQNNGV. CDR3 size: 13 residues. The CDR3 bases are TGTGCCAGCAGCCGGGACAGCTACACTGAAGCTTTCTTT. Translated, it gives CASSRDSYTEAFF.

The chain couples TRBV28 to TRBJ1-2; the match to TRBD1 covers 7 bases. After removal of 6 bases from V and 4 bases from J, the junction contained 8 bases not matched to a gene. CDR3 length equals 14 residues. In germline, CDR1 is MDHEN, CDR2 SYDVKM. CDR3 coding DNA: TGTGCCAGCAGACCAGACAGGGTAGGCTATGGCTACACCTTC. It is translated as CASRPDRVGYGYTF.

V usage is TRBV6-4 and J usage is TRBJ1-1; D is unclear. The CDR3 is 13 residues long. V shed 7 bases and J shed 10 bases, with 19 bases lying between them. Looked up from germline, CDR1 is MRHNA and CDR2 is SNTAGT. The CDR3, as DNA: TGTGCCAGCATCAAAAACGGCGGTCGAGCAGCTTTCTTT. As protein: CASIKNGGRAAFF.

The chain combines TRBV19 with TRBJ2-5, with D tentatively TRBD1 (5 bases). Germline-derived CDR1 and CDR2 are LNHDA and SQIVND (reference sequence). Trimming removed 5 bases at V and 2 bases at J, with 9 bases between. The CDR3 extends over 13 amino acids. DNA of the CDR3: TGTGCCAGTAGTTTCAGGGCGCAAGAGACCCAGTACTTC. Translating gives CASSFRAQETQYF. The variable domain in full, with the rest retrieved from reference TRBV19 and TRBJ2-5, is DGGITQSPKYLFRKEGQNVTLSCEQNLNHDAMYWYRQDPGQGLRLIYYSQIVNDFQKGDIAEGYSVSREKKESFPLTVTSAQKNPTAFYLCASSFRAQETQYFGPGTRLLVL.

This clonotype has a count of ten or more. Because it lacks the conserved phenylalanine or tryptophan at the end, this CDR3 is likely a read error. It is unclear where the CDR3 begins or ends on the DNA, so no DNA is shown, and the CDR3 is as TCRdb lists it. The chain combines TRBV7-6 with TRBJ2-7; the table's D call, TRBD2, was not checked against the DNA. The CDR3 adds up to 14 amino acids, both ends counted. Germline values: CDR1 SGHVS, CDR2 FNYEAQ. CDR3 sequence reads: CASRVDYYGYTFGS.

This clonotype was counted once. CDR3 sequence reads: CASSPGQGNTDTQYF. In nucleotides, the CDR3 is TGTGCCAGCAGCCCCGGACAGGGCAACACAGATACGCAGTATTTT. The chain carries TRBV7-3 and TRBJ2-3, with 8 bases that match TRBD1. The V gene end was trimmed by 5 bases and the J gene end by 2 bases; junction bases not matched to a gene: 6. CDR1 and CDR2 from the germline V gene are SGHTA and FQGTGA. The CDR3 length is 15 residues.

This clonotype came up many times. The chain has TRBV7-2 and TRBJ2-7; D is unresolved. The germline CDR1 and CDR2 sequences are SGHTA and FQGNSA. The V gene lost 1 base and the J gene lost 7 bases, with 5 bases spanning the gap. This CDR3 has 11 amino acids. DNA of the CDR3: TGTGCCAGCAGCTTAGTTCGGGAGCAGTACTTC. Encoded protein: CASSLVREQYF.

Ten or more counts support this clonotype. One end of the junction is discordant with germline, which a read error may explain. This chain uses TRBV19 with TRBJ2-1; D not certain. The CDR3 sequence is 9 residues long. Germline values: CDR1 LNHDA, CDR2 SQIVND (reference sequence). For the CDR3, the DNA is TGTGCCAGTAGGTGTAGGTACTCCTTC. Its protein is CASRCRYSF.

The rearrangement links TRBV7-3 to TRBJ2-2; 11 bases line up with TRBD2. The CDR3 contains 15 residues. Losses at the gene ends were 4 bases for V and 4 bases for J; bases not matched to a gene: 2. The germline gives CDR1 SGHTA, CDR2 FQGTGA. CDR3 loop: CASSSTSGSTGELFF. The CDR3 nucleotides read TGTGCCAGCAGCTCTACTAGCGGGAGCACCGGGGAGCTGTTTTTT.

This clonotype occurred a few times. Here the CDR3 reads CASTWGRGGRRRETQYF. The DNA of the CDR3 is TGTGCCAGCACCTGGGGGCGGGGGGGCCGTAGAAGGGAGACCCAGTACTTC. The J gene is TRBJ2-4, the V gene TRBV7-2, with 9 bases matching TRBD2. The closer fit of TRBJ2-5 to the DNA end suggests the J call may be wrong. The CDR3 covers 17 residues. Germline V gives CDR1 SGHTA, CDR2 FQGNSA.

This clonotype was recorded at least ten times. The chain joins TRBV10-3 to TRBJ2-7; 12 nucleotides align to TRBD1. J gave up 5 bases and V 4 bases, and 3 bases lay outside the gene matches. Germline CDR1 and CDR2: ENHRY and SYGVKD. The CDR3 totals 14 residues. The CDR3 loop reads CAISAGTGGHEQYF. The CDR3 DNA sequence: TGTGCCATCAGTGCCGGGACAGGGGGCCACGAGCAGTACTTC.

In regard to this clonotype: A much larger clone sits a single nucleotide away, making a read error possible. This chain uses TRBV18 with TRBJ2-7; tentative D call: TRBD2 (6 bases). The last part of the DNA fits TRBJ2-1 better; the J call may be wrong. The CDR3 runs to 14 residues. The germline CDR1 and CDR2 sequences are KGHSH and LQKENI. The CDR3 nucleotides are TGTGCCAGCTCACTATCCGGGAGAGGGGAGACCCAGTTCTTC. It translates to CASSLSGRGETQFF.